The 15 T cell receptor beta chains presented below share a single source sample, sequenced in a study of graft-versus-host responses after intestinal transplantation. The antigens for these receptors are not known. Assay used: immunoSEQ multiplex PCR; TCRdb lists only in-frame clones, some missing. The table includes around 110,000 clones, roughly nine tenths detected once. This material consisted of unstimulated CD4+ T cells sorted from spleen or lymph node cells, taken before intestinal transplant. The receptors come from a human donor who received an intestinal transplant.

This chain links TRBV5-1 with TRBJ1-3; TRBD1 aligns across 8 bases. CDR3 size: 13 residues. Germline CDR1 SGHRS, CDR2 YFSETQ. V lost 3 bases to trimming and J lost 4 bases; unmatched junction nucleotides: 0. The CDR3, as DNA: TGCGCCAGCAGCTGGACAGGGGGAAACACCATATATTTT. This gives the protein CASSWTGGNTIYF.

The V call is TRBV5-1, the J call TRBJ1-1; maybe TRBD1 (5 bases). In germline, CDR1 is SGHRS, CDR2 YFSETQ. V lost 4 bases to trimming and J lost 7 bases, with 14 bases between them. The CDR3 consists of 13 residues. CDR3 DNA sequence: TGCGCCAGCAGCCCAACAGGCAGCCATGAAGCTTTCTTT. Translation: CASSPTGSHEAFF.

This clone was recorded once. For the CDR3, the DNA is TGTGCCAGCTCACCACCGGTGGACAGGGGTGGTTGGGGGGCCAACGTCCTGACTTTC. This sequence encodes CASSPPVDRGGWGANVLTF. The chain links TRBV18 to TRBJ2-6, with TRBD1 matching over 9 bases. The CDR3 extends over 19 amino acids. Germline V gives CDR1 KGHSH, CDR2 LQKENI. J lost 4 bases, V lost 0 bases, and 10 bases had no gene match.

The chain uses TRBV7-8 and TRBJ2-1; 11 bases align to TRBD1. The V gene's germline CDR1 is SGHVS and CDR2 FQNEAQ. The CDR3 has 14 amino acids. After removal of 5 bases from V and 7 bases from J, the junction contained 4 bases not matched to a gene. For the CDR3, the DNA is TGTGCCAGCAGCATCCGGGACAGGGGGAATGAGCAGTTCTTC. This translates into CASSIRDRGNEQFF.

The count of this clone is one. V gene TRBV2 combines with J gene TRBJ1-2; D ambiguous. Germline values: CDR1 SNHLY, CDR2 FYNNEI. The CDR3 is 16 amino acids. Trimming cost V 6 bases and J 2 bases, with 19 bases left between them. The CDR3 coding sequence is TGTGCCAGCAGCCCGGATTGGGCAGCAAGCAACTATGGCTACACCTTC. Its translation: CASSPDWAASNYGYTF.

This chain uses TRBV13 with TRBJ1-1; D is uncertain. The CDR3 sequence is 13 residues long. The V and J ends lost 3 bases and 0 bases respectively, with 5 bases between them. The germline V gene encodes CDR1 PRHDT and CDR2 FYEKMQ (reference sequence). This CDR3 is CASSFRLNTEAFF. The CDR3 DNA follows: TGTGCCAGCAGCTTCCGGTTGAACACTGAAGCTTTCTTT.

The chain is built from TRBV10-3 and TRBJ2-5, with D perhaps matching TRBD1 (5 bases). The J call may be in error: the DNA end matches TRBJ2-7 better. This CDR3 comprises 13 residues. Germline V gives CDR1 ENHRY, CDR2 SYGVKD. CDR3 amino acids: CAISGQTSYEQYF. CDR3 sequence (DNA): TGTGCCATCAGTGGACAGACCTCCTACGAGCAGTACTTC.

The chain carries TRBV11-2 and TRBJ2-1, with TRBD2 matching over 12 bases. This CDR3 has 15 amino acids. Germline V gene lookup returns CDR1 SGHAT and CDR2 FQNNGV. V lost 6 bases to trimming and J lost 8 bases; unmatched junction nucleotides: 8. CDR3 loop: CASSSTSGSMYEQFF. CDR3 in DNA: TGTGCCAGCAGTTCGACTAGCGGGAGTATGTATGAGCAGTTCTTC.

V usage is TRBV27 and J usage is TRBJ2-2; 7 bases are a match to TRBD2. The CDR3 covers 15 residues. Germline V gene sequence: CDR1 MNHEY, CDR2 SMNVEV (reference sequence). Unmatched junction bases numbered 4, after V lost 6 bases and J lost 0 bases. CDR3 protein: CASSPLAANTGELFF. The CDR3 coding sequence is TGTGCCAGCAGCCCGCTAGCGGCGAACACCGGGGAGCTGTTTTTT.

Here the CDR3 DNA reads TGTGCCACCTCTACAGGGGACTATGGCTACACCTTC. Its translation is CATSTGDYGYTF. The rearrangement uses TRBV28 and TRBJ1-2; 7 positions match TRBD1. The V segment lost 10 bases and the J segment 3 bases; nucleotides outside the gene matches: 5. Germline CDR1 MDHEN, CDR2 SYDVKM. This CDR3 has 12 residues.

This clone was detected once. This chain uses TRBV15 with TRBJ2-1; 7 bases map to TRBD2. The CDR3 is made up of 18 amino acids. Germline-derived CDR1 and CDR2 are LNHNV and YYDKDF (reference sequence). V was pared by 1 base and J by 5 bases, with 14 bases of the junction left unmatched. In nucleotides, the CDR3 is TGTGCCACCAGCAGAGCCGGTTCTTACGATGCGGGGGACAATGAGCAGTTCTTC. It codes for CATSRAGSYDAGDNEQFF.

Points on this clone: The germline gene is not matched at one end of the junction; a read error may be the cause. The CDR3 protein is CTSSLGRYEKLFF. CDR3 in DNA: TGTACCAGCAGCTTAGGGAGATATGAAAAACTGTTTTTT. This chain links TRBV11-2 with TRBJ1-4, with D uncertain. The CDR3 runs to 13 residues. Germline loops: CDR1 SGHAT, CDR2 FQNNGV. The complete variable domain, with remaining parts taken from reference TRBV11-2 and TRBJ1-4, reads EAGVAQSPRYKIIEKRQSVAFWCNPISGHATLYWYQQILGQGPKLLIQFQNNGVVDDSQLPKDRFSAERLKGVDSTLKIQPAKLEDSAVYLCTSSLGRYEKLFFGSGTQLSVL.

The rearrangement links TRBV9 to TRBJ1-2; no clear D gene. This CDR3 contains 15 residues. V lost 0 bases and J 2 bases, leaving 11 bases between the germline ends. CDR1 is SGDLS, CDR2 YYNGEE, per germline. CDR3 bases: TGTGCCAGCAGCGTAGACCCGGGTCCGAACTATGGCTACACCTTC. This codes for CASSVDPGPNYGYTF.

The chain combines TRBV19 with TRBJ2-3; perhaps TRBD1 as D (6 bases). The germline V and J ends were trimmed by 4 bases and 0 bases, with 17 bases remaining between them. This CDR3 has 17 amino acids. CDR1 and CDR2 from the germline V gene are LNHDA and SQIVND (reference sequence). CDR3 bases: TGTGCCAGTAGTACTTGGGCAGGGGCTTCTAGCACAGATACGCAGTATTTT. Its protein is CASSTWAGASSTDTQYF.

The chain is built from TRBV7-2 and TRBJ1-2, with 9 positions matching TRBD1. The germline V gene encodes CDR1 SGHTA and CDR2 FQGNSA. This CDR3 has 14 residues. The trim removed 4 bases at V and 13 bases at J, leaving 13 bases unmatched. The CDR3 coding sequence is TGTGCCAGCAGCTACTATCGGACAGGGGAGGTCTTCACCTTC. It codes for CASSYYRTGEVFTF.